These 32 T cell receptor beta chains share one sample of origin, sequenced in a study of vaccination and CD4 T cells after COVID-19. No antigen has been identified for these receptors. Treatment of the sample: roughly ten-day PBMC culture with coronavirus spike peptide pools or control peptides (ViraFEST assay). CD4+ T cells that had been cultured provided DNA sequenced with the Oncomine TCR Beta short-read assay. Via MiXCR, TCRdb re-called the PCR reads, giving one row per CDR3 protein. The sample lists 11,000 or so distinct CDR3 sequences; around 50% were seen once. The source material was CD4+ T cells from blood, cultured in vitro. Receptors were obtained from a human donor who had recovered from COVID-19.

This chain uses TRBV12-3 or TRBV12-4 with TRBJ1-2; TRBD1 might be the D (6 bases). This CDR3 is 13 amino acids long. V shed 7 bases and J shed 6 bases, with 15 bases lying between them. In nucleotides, the CDR3 is TGTGCCAGCACACCTCGGGGGGGCGATGGCTACACCTTC. Residues: CASTPRGGDGYTF.

The CDR3 DNA is TGTGCCAGCAGTTCAGGGCGTTCGGGGCAGCCCCAGCATTTT. Amino acids: CASSSGRSGQPQHF. The chain couples TRBV5-4 to TRBJ1-5; possible D gene TRBD1, 5 bases. From germline, CDR1 is SGHNT and CDR2 YYREEE (reference sequence). This CDR3 region has 14 residues. V was trimmed by 5 bases and J by 7 bases, leaving 16 bases between them.

The chain links TRBV5-4 to TRBJ2-7; 8 bases align to TRBD1. The CDR3 covers 15 residues. V dropped 6 bases and J dropped 0; count of bases not matched to a gene: 8. The germline V gene encodes CDR1 SGHNT and CDR2 YYREEE (reference sequence). DNA for the CDR3: TGTGCCAGCACCCCTGGGGACAGGAGCTCCTACGAGCAGTACTTC. Amino acids: CASTPGDRSSYEQYF.

V is TRBV5-1 and J is TRBJ1-6, with 7 bases identical to TRBD1. The trim removed 1 base at V and 10 bases at J, leaving 8 bases unmatched. CDR3 length: 15 amino acids. Germline values: CDR1 SGHRS, CDR2 YFSETQ. The CDR3: CASSLSRPGGSPLHF. DNA of the CDR3: TGCGCCAGCAGCTTGTCGCGTCCAGGGGGGTCACCCCTCCACTTT.

This clonotype appeared once. V gene TRBV7-9 combines with J gene TRBJ2-7; D call uncertain. Trimming removed 1 base at V and 2 bases at J, with 9 bases between. This CDR3 contains 14 residues. Germline V gene lookup returns CDR1 SEHNR and CDR2 FQNEAQ (reference sequence). CDR3 loop: CASSLGENAYEQYF. CDR3 coding DNA: TGTGCCAGCAGCTTAGGGGAAAACGCCTACGAGCAGTACTTC.

This clonotype has just a few counts. The chain joins TRBV2 to TRBJ1-2, with 8 bases identical to TRBD1. Germline trimming cut 4 bases from V and 8 bases from J; bases unmatched to any gene: 9. The CDR3 extends over 14 amino acids. The germline V gene has CDR1 SNHLY and CDR2 FYNNEI. CDR3 protein: CASSAPDRVGGYTF. The CDR3 bases are TGTGCCAGCAGTGCCCCGGACAGGGTAGGGGGCTACACCTTC.

The gene calls are TRBV24-1 and TRBJ2-1, with TRBD2 matching over 8 bases. This CDR3 region has 15 residues. Germline CDR1 and CDR2: KGHDR and SFDVKD. The V gene end was trimmed by 9 bases and the J gene end by 5 bases; junction bases not matched to a gene: 11. The CDR3 spells CATHLSGSNNNEQFF. The CDR3 DNA sequence: TGTGCCACCCATTTAAGCGGGAGTAACAACAATGAGCAGTTCTTC.

The V gene is TRBV20-1, the J gene TRBJ1-5; 9 positions agree with TRBD1. The CDR3 loop spans 16 amino acids. The junction had 13 bases not matched to a gene; V was cut back by 8 bases and J by 2 bases. The germline V gene has CDR1 DFQATT and CDR2 SNEGSKA (reference sequence). CDR3 nucleotide sequence: TGCAGTACTGCCCGGACAGGGGAGATCGGCAATCAGCCCCAGCATTTT. This codes for CSTARTGEIGNQPQHF.

This chain connects TRBV20-1 to TRBJ1-4; D is possibly TRBD1 (5 bases). From germline, CDR1 is DFQATT and CDR2 SNEGSKA (reference sequence). The ends were cut back, 1 base at V and 8 bases at J, with 8 bases in the middle. The CDR3 loop spans 12 amino acids. As DNA, the CDR3 is TGCAGTGCTAGAGGTCCAGGGGAAAAACTGTTTTTT. Translation gives CSARGPGEKLFF.

The chain joins TRBV12-3 or TRBV12-4 to TRBJ2-7; TRBD1 matches 7 bases. The V and J ends lost 5 bases and 3 bases, in that order; junction bases with no gene match: 4. The CDR3 is 13 residues long. CDR3 residues: CASSKGQIYEQYF. CDR3 nucleotides: TGTGCCAGCAGTAAGGGACAGATCTACGAGCAGTACTTC.

The chain employs TRBV6-1 and TRBJ1-1; D may be TRBD1 (6 bases). Germline lookup yields CDR1 MNHNS and CDR2 SASEGT. This CDR3 is built from 13 residues. The ends were cut back, 7 bases at V and 6 bases at J, with 15 bases in the middle. In DNA, the CDR3 is TGTGCCAGCACCCAACAGGGCTTCGCTGAAGCTTTCTTT. Its protein is CASTQQGFAEAFF.

The V gene is TRBV25-1, the J gene TRBJ1-5, with D possibly TRBD1 on 6 matching bases. Trimming took off 4 bases at V and 15 bases at J, with 13 bases between the two ends. The CDR3 runs 11 residues. CDR1 is MGHDK and CDR2 is SYGVNS in the germline V gene. In nucleotides, the CDR3 is TGTGCCAGCAGTGGTACAGGGACTTGGCATTTT. Translated, it gives CASSGTGTWHF.

The chain links TRBV28 to TRBJ2-4; 9 positions agree with TRBD1. This CDR3 comprises 16 residues. J lost 1 base, V lost 4 bases, and 5 bases had no gene match. Germline V gives CDR1 MDHEN, CDR2 SYDVKM. The CDR3 spells CASSSPTGGAKNIQYF. The CDR3, as DNA: TGTGCCAGCAGTTCCCCGACAGGGGGTGCCAAAAACATTCAGTACTTC.

The V call is TRBV2, the J call TRBJ2-7, with D uncertain. The germline V gene encodes CDR1 SNHLY and CDR2 FYNNEI. Deletions cut 6 bases from V and 3 bases from J, with 15 bases between. The CDR3 runs to 14 residues. The CDR3: CASRFEARVYEQYF. The CDR3 coding sequence is TGTGCCAGCAGGTTCGAAGCTAGGGTCTACGAGCAGTACTTC.

V is TRBV7-9 and J is TRBJ2-3, with D unclear. The CDR3 runs 15 residues. V lost 5 bases and J 0 bases, leaving 12 bases between the germline ends. CDR1 is SEHNR and CDR2 is FQNEAQ in the germline V gene (reference sequence). The CDR3 DNA is TGTGCCAGCAGCACCACCGTTTTTAGCACAGATACGCAGTATTTT. This codes for CASSTTVFSTDTQYF.

This clonotype was detected a few times. The V call is TRBV7-9, the J call TRBJ2-3, with TRBD1 matching 9 bases. The ends lost 4 bases at V and 2 bases at J; junction bases unmatched: 4. The V gene's germline CDR1 is SEHNR and CDR2 FQNEAQ (reference sequence). The CDR3 length is 15 residues. DNA for the CDR3: TGTGCCAGCAGCTCGGGGACAGGGAACACAGATACGCAGTATTTT. Protein: CASSSGTGNTDTQYF. Full variable domain (remainder filled in from reference TRBV7-9 and TRBJ2-3): DTGVSQNPRHKITKRGQNVTFRCDPISEHNRLYWYRQTLGQGPEFLTYFQNEAQLEKSRLLSDRFSAERPKGSFSTLEIQRTEQGDSAMYLCASSSGTGNTDTQYFGPGTRLTVL.

In its sample, this clonotype was seen a few times. The rearrangement uses TRBV2 and TRBJ2-6; 7 nucleotides align to TRBD2. The CDR3 is made up of 16 amino acids. The V gene's germline CDR1 is SNHLY and CDR2 FYNNEI. The J segment lost 0 bases and the V segment lost 3 bases, leaving 2 bases of the junction unmatched. The CDR3 protein is CASSEGGYSGANVLTF. For the CDR3, the DNA is TGTGCCAGCAGTGAGGGAGGGTACTCTGGGGCCAACGTCCTGACTTTC.

This clonotype was observed a single time. The gene calls are TRBV19 and TRBJ1-5; TRBD1 agrees at 9 bases. The CDR3 length is 16 residues. Germline V CDR1 and CDR2: LNHDA, SQIVND (reference sequence). V gave up 3 bases and J gave up 7 bases; unmatched junction bases: 10. CDR3 bases: TGTGCCAGTAGTATGGCCGACAGGGGGTTGTACCAGCCCCAGCATTTT. Translation gives CASSMADRGLYQPQHF.

The rearrangement joins TRBV5-1 to TRBJ2-1, with D perhaps matching TRBD2 (6 bases). The CDR3 consists of 15 residues. The germline V gene has CDR1 SGHRS and CDR2 YFSETQ. Trimming pared 0 bases from V and 3 bases from J, leaving 10 bases between. The CDR3 loop reads CASSLAAGSYNEQFF. The CDR3 DNA reads as TGCGCCAGCAGCTTGGCTGCGGGAAGCTACAATGAGCAGTTCTTC.

The chain carries TRBV19 and TRBJ2-2; TRBD2 matches 11 bases. The CDR3 spans 16 residues. V shed 5 bases and J 5 bases; nucleotides not matched to a gene: 7. Germline V gene data show CDR1 as LNHDA and CDR2 as SQIVND (reference sequence). This CDR3 is CASSFLAGGGTGELFF. The CDR3 nucleotides read TGTGCCAGTAGTTTTCTAGCGGGAGGTGGGACCGGGGAGCTGTTTTTT.

The V gene is TRBV7-6, the J gene TRBJ2-2; D is possibly TRBD1 or TRBD2 (5 bases each). The V and J ends lost 3 bases and 4 bases respectively, with 9 bases between them. The germline CDR1 and CDR2 sequences are SGHVS and FNYEAQ. The CDR3 contains 14 residues. The CDR3: CASSFQGRTGELFF. The CDR3 nucleotides read TGTGCCAGCAGCTTCCAGGGACGCACCGGGGAGCTGTTTTTT. Using reference TRBV7-6 and TRBJ2-2 for the parts outside the CDR3, the full variable domain is GAGVSQSPRYKVTKRGQDVALRCDPISGHVSLYWYRQALGQGPEFLTYFNYEAQQDKSGLPNDRFSAERPEGSISTLTIQRTEQRDSAMYRCASSFQGRTGELFFGEGSRLTVL.

This sequence joins TRBV28 and TRBJ1-5; 9 bases fit TRBD1. V lost 2 bases, J lost 3 bases, and 5 bases stayed unmatched. Germline V lookup: CDR1 MDHEN, CDR2 SYDVKM. The CDR3 consists of 16 residues. CDR3 protein: CASSLPQGAANQPQHF. In nucleotides, the CDR3 is TGTGCCAGCAGTTTACCACAGGGGGCAGCCAATCAGCCCCAGCATTTT.

This clonotype was observed a handful of times. The chain uses TRBV20-1 and TRBJ1-1; 8 bases fit TRBD1. Germline trimming cut 6 bases from V and 1 base from J; bases unmatched to any gene: 10. Germline loops: CDR1 DFQATT, CDR2 SNEGSKA (reference sequence). CDR3 length: 15 amino acids. The CDR3 bases are TGCAGTGCATCCGGACAGGGAGCGGGGAACACTGAAGCTTTCTTT. Its protein product is CSASGQGAGNTEAFF.

This sequence joins TRBV18 and TRBJ1-5, with TRBD1 identical over 9 bases. Germline trimming cut 5 bases from V and 4 bases from J; bases unmatched to any gene: 3. This CDR3 region has 14 residues. CDR1 KGHSH and CDR2 LQKENI come from the germline V gene. The CDR3 DNA reads as TGTGCCAGCTCAGTGACAGGGGGTAATCAGCCCCAGCATTTT. Protein sequence: CASSVTGGNQPQHF.

The chain recombines TRBV5-4 with TRBJ1-1; 7 nucleotides agree with TRBD1. With V trimmed by 4 bases and J by 9 bases, 3 bases remained unmatched. Germline CDR1 and CDR2: SGHNT and YYREEE (reference sequence). CDR3 size: 11 residues. CDR3 region: CASSEQGQAFF. The CDR3, as DNA: TGTGCCAGCAGCGAACAGGGGCAAGCTTTCTTT.

The chain is built from TRBV7-9 and TRBJ2-2; tentatively, D is TRBD1 or TRBD2 (5 bases each). The CDR3 sequence is 12 residues long. V shed 5 bases and J shed 16 bases, with 17 bases lying between them. Germline V gene data show CDR1 as SEHNR and CDR2 as FQNEAQ (reference sequence). CDR3 residues: CASSANSGTWFF. CDR3 nucleotide sequence: TGTGCCAGCAGCGCGAATTCCGGGACCTGGTTTTTT.

This chain connects TRBV20-1 to TRBJ2-1, with D perhaps TRBD2 (5 bases). Germline loops: CDR1 DFQATT, CDR2 SNEGSKA (reference sequence). V dropped 6 bases and J dropped 5 bases, with 17 bases sitting between them. The CDR3 consists of 14 residues. Here the CDR3 DNA reads TGCAGTGCCAGATCCGGGTCCGGGAACAATGAGCAGTTCTTC. Its protein is CSARSGSGNNEQFF.

This clonotype has more than one count but fewer than ten. The chain employs TRBV11-2 and TRBJ1-2; the D is unclear. Trimming pared 1 base from V and 5 bases from J, leaving 5 bases between. The CDR3 consists of 12 residues. Germline CDR1 reads SGHAT; CDR2 reads FQNNGV. CDR3 nucleotides: TGTGCCAGCAGCTTAGCCAGTTATGGCTACACCTTC. Translating it yields CASSLASYGYTF.

This chain links TRBV2 with TRBJ1-2, with D perhaps matching TRBD1 (5 bases). Germline values: CDR1 SNHLY, CDR2 FYNNEI. V was pared by 5 bases and J by 5 bases, with 18 bases between. The CDR3 is 15 amino acids. The CDR3 region is CASSKSGRENYGYTF. Written as DNA, the CDR3 is TGTGCCAGCAGTAAGTCTGGCAGGGAGAATTATGGCTACACCTTC.

This sequence joins TRBV20-1 and TRBJ1-5; possible D gene TRBD1, 6 bases. Per the germline V gene, CDR1 is DFQATT and CDR2 is SNEGSKA (reference sequence). The CDR3 has 14 amino acids. CDR3 nucleotides: TGCAGCGGATTTGGGACACGAAGCAATCAGCCCCAGCATTTT. The encoded protein is CSGFGTRSNQPQHF.

This clonotype showed up just a few times. This chain uses TRBV2 with TRBJ2-5, with 8 bases identical to TRBD1. The CDR3 has 15 residues. Germline values: CDR1 SNHLY, CDR2 FYNNEI. V shed 6 bases, J shed 5 bases, and the junction held 11 bases outside the gene matches. In nucleotides, the CDR3 is TGTGCCAGCAGGCGACAGGGGTCCGCGGGGGAGACCCAGTACTTC. Encoded protein: CASRRQGSAGETQYF.

This clonotype was seen just once. The chain uses TRBV6-1 and TRBJ2-3; 9 bases are shared with TRBD2. Germline CDR1 MNHNS, CDR2 SASEGT. The CDR3 extends over 16 amino acids. V shed 10 bases, J shed 5 bases, and the junction held 16 bases outside the gene matches. The CDR3 protein is CATGGIGGGRGDTQYF. CDR3 in DNA: TGTGCCACAGGAGGAATAGGAGGCGGGAGGGGAGATACGCAGTATTTT.